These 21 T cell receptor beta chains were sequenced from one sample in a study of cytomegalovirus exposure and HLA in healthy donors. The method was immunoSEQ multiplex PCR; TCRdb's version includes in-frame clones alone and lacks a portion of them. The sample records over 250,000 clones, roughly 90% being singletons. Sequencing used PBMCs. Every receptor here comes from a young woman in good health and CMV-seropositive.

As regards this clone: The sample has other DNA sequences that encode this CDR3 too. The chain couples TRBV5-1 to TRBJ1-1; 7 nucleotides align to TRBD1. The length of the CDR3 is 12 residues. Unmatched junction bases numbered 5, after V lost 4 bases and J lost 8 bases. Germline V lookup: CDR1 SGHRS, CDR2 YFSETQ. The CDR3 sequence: CASSPGTVEAFF. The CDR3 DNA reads TGCGCCAGCAGCCCGGGGACAGTCGAAGCTTTCTTT. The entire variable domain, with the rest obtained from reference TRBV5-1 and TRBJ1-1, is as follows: KAGVTQTPRYLIKTRGQQVTLSCSPISGHRSVSWYQQTPGQGLQFLFEYFSETQRNKGNFPGRFSGRQFSNSRSEMNVSTLELGDSALYLCASSPGTVEAFFGQGTRLTVV.

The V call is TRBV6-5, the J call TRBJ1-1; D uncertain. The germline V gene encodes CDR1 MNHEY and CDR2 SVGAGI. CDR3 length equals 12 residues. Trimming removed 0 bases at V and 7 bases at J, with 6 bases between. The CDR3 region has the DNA TGTGCCAGCAGTTACTCGGCCGATGAAGCTTTCTTT. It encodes CASSYSADEAFF.

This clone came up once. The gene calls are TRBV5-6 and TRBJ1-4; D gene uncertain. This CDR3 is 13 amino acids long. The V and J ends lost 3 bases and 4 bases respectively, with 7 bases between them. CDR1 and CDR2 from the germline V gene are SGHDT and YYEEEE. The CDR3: CASSWGVNEKLFF. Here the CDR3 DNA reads TGTGCCAGCAGCTGGGGAGTTAATGAAAAACTGTTTTTT. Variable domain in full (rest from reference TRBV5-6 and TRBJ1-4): DAGVTQSPTHLIKTRGQQVTLRCSPKSGHDTVSWYQQALGQGPQFIFQYYEEEERQRGNFPDRFSGHQFPNYSSELNVNALLLGDSALYLCASSWGVNEKLFFGSGTQLSVL.

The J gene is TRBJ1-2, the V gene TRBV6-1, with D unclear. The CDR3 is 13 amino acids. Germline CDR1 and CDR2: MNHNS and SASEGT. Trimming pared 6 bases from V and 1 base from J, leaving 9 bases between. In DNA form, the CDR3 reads TGTGCCAGCAGCGTAAGGTTTAACTATGGCTACACCTTC. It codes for CASSVRFNYGYTF.

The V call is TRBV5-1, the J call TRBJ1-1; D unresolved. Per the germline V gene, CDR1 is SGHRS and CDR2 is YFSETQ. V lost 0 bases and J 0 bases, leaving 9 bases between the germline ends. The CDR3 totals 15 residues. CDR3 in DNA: TGCGCCAGCAGCTTGGAGTACAGCTTGAACACTGAAGCTTTCTTT. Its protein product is CASSLEYSLNTEAFF. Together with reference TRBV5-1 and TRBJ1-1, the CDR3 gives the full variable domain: KAGVTQTPRYLIKTRGQQVTLSCSPISGHRSVSWYQQTPGQGLQFLFEYFSETQRNKGNFPGRFSGRQFSNSRSEMNVSTLELGDSALYLCASSLEYSLNTEAFFGQGTRLTVV.

This CDR3 reads CASSFLRQGNSPLHF. The CDR3 nucleotides read TGTGCCAGCAGTTTCCTACGACAGGGGAATTCACCCCTCCACTTT. The V gene is TRBV27, the J gene TRBJ1-6; TRBD1 agrees at 8 bases. CDR1 and CDR2 from the germline V gene are MNHEY and SMNVEV (reference sequence). V was pared by 3 bases and J by 7 bases, with 5 bases of the junction left unmatched. There are 15 residues in the CDR3.

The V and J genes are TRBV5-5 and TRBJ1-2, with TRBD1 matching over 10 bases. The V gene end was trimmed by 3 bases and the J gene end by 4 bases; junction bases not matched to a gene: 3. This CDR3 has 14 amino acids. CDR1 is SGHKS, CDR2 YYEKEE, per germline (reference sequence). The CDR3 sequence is CASSWGQGTYGYTF. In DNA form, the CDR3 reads TGTGCCAGCAGCTGGGGACAGGGGACCTATGGCTACACCTTC.

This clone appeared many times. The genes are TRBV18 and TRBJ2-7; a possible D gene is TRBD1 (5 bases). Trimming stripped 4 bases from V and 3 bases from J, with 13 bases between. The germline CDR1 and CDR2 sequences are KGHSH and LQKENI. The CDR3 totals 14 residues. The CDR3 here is CASSLAGYSYEQYF. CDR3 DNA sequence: TGTGCCAGCTCACTAGCAGGGTACAGCTACGAGCAGTACTTC. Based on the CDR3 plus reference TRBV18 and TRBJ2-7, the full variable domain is NAGVMQNPRHLVRRRGQEARLRCSPMKGHSHVYWYRQLPEEGLKFMVYLQKENIIDESGMPKERFSAEFPKEGPSILRIQQVVRGDSAAYFCASSLAGYSYEQYFGPGTRLTVT.

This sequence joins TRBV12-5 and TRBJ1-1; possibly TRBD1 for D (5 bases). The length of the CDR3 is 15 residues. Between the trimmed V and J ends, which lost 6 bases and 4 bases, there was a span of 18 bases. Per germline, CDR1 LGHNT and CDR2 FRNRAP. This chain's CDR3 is CASGTQGGTSTEAFF. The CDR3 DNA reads TGTGCTAGTGGAACACAAGGCGGGACTTCCACTGAAGCTTTCTTT.

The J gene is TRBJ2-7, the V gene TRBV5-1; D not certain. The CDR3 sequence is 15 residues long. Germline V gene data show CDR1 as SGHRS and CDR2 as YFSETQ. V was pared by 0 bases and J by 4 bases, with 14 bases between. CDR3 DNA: TGCGCCAGCAGCTTGGTTGCGAATGGCGGATACGAGCAGTACTTC. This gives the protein CASSLVANGGYEQYF.

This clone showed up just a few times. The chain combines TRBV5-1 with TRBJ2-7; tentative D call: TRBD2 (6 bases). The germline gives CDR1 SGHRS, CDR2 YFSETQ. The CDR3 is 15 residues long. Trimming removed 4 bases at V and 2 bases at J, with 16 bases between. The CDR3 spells CASSRVGGAPYEQYF. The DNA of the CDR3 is TGCGCCAGCAGCAGGGTTGGAGGGGCCCCCTACGAGCAGTACTTC. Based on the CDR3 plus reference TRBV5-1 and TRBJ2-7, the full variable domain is KAGVTQTPRYLIKTRGQQVTLSCSPISGHRSVSWYQQTPGQGLQFLFEYFSETQRNKGNFPGRFSGRQFSNSRSEMNVSTLELGDSALYLCASSRVGGAPYEQYFGPGTRLTVT.

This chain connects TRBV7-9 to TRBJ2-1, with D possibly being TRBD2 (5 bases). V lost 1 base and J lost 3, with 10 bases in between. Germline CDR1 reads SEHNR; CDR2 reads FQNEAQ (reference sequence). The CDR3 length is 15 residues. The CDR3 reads CASSLGSGGYNEQFF. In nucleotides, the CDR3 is TGTGCCAGCAGCTTAGGAAGCGGAGGCTACAATGAGCAGTTCTTC.

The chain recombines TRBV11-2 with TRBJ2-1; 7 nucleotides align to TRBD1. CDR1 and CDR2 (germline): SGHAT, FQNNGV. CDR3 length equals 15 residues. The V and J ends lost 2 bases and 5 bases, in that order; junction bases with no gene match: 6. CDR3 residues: CASSLRQGVDNEQFF. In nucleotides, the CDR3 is TGTGCCAGCAGCTTAAGGCAGGGGGTGGACAATGAGCAGTTCTTC.

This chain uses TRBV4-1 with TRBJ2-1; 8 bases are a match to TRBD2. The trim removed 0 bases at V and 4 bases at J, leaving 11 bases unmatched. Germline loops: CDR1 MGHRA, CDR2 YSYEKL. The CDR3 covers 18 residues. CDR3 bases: TGCGCCAGCAGCCAAGAGCCACCGACTAGCGAATCTTACAATGAGCAGTTCTTC. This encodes CASSQEPPTSESYNEQFF.

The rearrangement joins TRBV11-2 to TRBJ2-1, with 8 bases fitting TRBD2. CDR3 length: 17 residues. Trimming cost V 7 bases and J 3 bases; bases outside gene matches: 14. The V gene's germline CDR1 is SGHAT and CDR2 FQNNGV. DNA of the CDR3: TGTGCCAGCACCCCATTACTAGCGGACCCCCTCTACAATGAGCAGTTCTTC. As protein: CASTPLLADPLYNEQFF.

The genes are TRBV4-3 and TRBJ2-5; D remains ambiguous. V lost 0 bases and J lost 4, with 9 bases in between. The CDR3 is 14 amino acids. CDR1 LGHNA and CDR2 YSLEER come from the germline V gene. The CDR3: CASSQDIVRETQYF. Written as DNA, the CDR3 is TGCGCCAGCAGCCAAGACATCGTCCGAGAGACCCAGTACTTC.

CDR3 residues: CATSRDWAEYTF. The CDR3, as DNA: TGTGCCACCAGCAGAGATTGGGCGGAGTACACCTTC. V gene TRBV15 combines with J gene TRBJ1-2; D gene uncertain. V was trimmed by 0 bases and J by 11 bases, leaving 10 bases between them. This CDR3 has 12 residues. Germline loops: CDR1 LNHNV, CDR2 YYDKDF (reference sequence). The full variable domain, rest sourced from reference TRBV15 and TRBJ1-2, is DAMVIQNPRYQVTQFGKPVTLSCSQTLNHNVMYWYQQKSSQAPKLLFHYYDKDFNNEADTPDNFQSRRPNTSFCFLDIRSPGLGDTAMYLCATSRDWAEYTFGSGTRLTVV.

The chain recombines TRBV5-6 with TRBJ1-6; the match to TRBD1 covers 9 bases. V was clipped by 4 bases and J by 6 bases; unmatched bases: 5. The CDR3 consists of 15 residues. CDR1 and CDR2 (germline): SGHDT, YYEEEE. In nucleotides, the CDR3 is TGTGCCAGCAGCCAAGGGACAGGGTTTAATTCACCCCTCCACTTT. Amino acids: CASSQGTGFNSPLHF.

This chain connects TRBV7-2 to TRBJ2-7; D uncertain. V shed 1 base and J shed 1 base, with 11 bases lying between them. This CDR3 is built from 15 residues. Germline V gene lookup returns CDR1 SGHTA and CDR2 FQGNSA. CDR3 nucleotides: TGTGCCAGCAGCTTAGAGTTTGCGGCATCCTACGAGCAGTACTTC. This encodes CASSLEFAASYEQYF.

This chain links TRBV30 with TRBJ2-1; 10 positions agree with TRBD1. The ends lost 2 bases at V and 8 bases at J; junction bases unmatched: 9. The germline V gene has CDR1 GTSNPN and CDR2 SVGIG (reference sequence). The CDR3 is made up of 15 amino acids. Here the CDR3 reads CAWSFRDRGTYEQFF. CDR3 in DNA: TGTGCCTGGAGTTTCCGGGACAGGGGTACCTATGAGCAGTTCTTC.

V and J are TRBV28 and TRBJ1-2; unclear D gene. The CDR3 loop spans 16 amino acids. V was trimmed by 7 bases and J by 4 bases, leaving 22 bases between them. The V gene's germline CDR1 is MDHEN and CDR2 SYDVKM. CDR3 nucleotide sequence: TGTGCCAGCACTCCCCGGGGTGTTAGGGCCCCCTATGGCTACACCTTC. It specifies CASTPRGVRAPYGYTF.